A single sample gave rise to the 2 T cell receptor beta chains below, sequenced in a study of OX40 agonist ivuxolimab in advanced cancers. The method behind the library was the immunoSEQ multiplex PCR assay. Drawn from immuneACCESS, this table holds only the in-frame rearrangements with V and J called that TCRdb kept. Clones are partly lost; checked studies trace under half to an unresolved V gene and leave the rest unexplained. The sample table contains more than 75,000 clones; only one count was recorded for 75% to 90% of them. The ten largest clones represent roughly 0.8% of the sample. The material was CD4+ or CD8+ T cells sorted from blood, obtained in a trial of the OX40 agonist ivuxolimab. Receptor source: an adult with an advanced solid tumor such as melanoma, head and neck, liver or kidney cancer.

V gene TRBV28 combines with J gene TRBJ1-2; 7 bases line up with TRBD1. Trimming took 6 bases from V and 4 from J; bases not matched to a gene: 5. This CDR3 is 13 amino acids long. Germline V gives CDR1 MDHEN, CDR2 SYDVKM. The chain's CDR3 is CASSQGQVYGYTF. In nucleotides, the CDR3 is TGTGCCAGCAGCCAAGGACAGGTCTATGGCTACACCTTC.

This chain uses TRBV7-2 with TRBJ1-2; D perhaps matches TRBD1 (6 bases). Germline V gives CDR1 SGHTA, CDR2 FQGNSA. The germline V and J ends were trimmed by 4 bases and 2 bases, with 17 bases remaining between them. This CDR3 contains 16 residues. In DNA form, the CDR3 reads TGTGCCAGCAGCTCTTTTACAGAGGGGGGGAACTATGGCTACACCTTC. The encoded protein is CASSSFTEGGNYGYTF.